The rows below give T cell receptor beta chains drawn from one sample of a study of T-cell memory formation after mild COVID-19. Each CDR3 protein is one row after TCRdb ran MiXCR on the 5' RACE reads. The sample contains 550,000 to 650,000 distinct CDR3 sequences, 17% of which appear only once. Sequenced: PBMCs or a T cell subset sorted from them (not recorded which). The receptors stem from an adult woman who had mild COVID-19 (a few samples of this study predate the infection). Cell type and time point are not known. Both conserved end residues are part of each CDR3. A D gene is named only where the DNA matches it firmly. The size field is filled for only some rows; it gives once, few, many or a size class.

j_gene: TRBJ1-5; d_gene: .; v_gene: TRBV2; abundance: .; len: 14; CDR3nt: TGTGCCAGCAGTGAAGCCGTTAGGAGGCGGCCCCAGCATTTT; CDR3aa: CASSEAVRRRPQHF
j_gene: TRBJ1-2; d_gene: TRBD1; v_gene: TRBV19; abundance: few; len: 14; CDR3nt: TGTGCCAGTAGTAGGCCCGGGACAGACTATGGCTACACCTTC; CDR3aa: CASSRPGTDYGYTF
j_gene: TRBJ2-5; d_gene: .; v_gene: TRBV6-2/TRBV6-3; abundance: .; len: 13; CDR3nt: TGTGCCAGCAGTTACGGGGGTATAGGAACCCAGTACTTC; CDR3aa: CASSYGGIGTQYF
j_gene: TRBJ1-5; d_gene: .; v_gene: TRBV12-3/TRBV12-4; abundance: few; len: 15; CDR3nt: TGTGCCAGCAGTTTGTTGGCAGGGGGCAATCAGCCCCAGCATTTT; CDR3aa: CASSLLAGGNQPQHF
j_gene: TRBJ2-3; d_gene: TRBD2; v_gene: TRBV7-8; abundance: .; len: 19; CDR3nt: TGTGCCAGCAGCTTGGTTAGCGGGAGGGCCGTGTTGGTTACAGATACGCAGTATTTT; CDR3aa: CASSLVSGRAVLVTDTQYF
j_gene: TRBJ2-7; d_gene: TRBD2; v_gene: TRBV14; abundance: many; len: 14; CDR3nt: TGTGCCAGCAGCCGCCTAGCGGGCCCCTACGAGCAGTACTTC; CDR3aa: CASSRLAGPYEQYF
j_gene: TRBJ1-1; d_gene: .; v_gene: TRBV19; abundance: once; len: 12; CDR3nt: TGTGCCAGTACCATGGGGGGGGCTGAAGCTTTCTTT; CDR3aa: CASTMGGAEAFF
j_gene: TRBJ2-5; d_gene: .; v_gene: TRBV6-2/TRBV6-3; abundance: many; len: 14; CDR3nt: TGTGCCAGCACCGCGAGGGTAGGGGGAGAGACCCAGTACTTC; CDR3aa: CASTARVGGETQYF
j_gene: TRBJ2-3; d_gene: .; v_gene: TRBV2; abundance: .; len: 18; CDR3nt: TGTGCCAGCAGTGAGGCCCCGAGGGTGTTAAGCGGCACAGATACGCAGTATTTT; CDR3aa: CASSEAPRVLSGTDTQYF
j_gene: TRBJ1-2; d_gene: .; v_gene: TRBV7-9; abundance: many; len: 12; CDR3nt: TGTGCCAGCAGCCCGGCAAGCTATGGCTACACCTTC; CDR3aa: CASSPASYGYTF
j_gene: TRBJ2-3; d_gene: TRBD2; v_gene: TRBV3-1; abundance: .; len: 16; CDR3nt: TGTGCCAGCAGCCAGAGGACTAGCGGGGGCACAGATACGCAGTATTTT; CDR3aa: CASSQRTSGGTDTQYF
j_gene: TRBJ2-1; d_gene: .; v_gene: TRBV20-1; abundance: .; len: 15; CDR3nt: TGCAGTGCTAGCTCTAGTACCAGAGGGGGCAATGAGCAGTTCTTC; CDR3aa: CSASSSTRGGNEQFF
j_gene: TRBJ2-7; d_gene: .; v_gene: TRBV7-9; abundance: few; len: 15; CDR3nt: TGTGCCAGCAGCTACGGGTACGGACGCTCCTACGAGCAGTACTTC; CDR3aa: CASSYGYGRSYEQYF
j_gene: TRBJ1-5; d_gene: .; v_gene: TRBV20-1; abundance: few; len: 18; CDR3nt: TGCAGTGCTAGAGATTACGGGATCCCTGCAATACGCAATCAGCCCCAGCATTTT; CDR3aa: CSARDYGIPAIRNQPQHF
j_gene: TRBJ1-1; d_gene: .; v_gene: TRBV12-3/TRBV12-4; abundance: few; len: 12; CDR3nt: TGTGCCAGCAGTCCAAGTGTGCTTGAAGCTTTCTTT; CDR3aa: CASSPSVLEAFF
j_gene: TRBJ2-5; d_gene: .; v_gene: TRBV7-3; abundance: .; len: 17; CDR3nt: TGTGCCAGCAGCCCATCCGGAGCGGGTAACGTGAAAGAGACCCAGTACTTC; CDR3aa: CASSPSGAGNVKETQYF
j_gene: TRBJ2-1; d_gene: .; v_gene: TRBV12-3/TRBV12-4; abundance: few; len: 15; CDR3nt: TGTGCCAGCAGTTTAGGTTTGGGCCCCTACAATGAGCAGTTCTTC; CDR3aa: CASSLGLGPYNEQFF
j_gene: TRBJ2-1; d_gene: .; v_gene: TRBV5-6; abundance: few; len: 17; CDR3nt: TGTGCCAGCAGTCCAAGCGGGCGGAGTTCAGGATACAATGAGCAGTTCTTC; CDR3aa: CASSPSGRSSGYNEQFF
j_gene: TRBJ2-7; d_gene: TRBD1; v_gene: TRBV27; abundance: .; len: 15; CDR3nt: TGTGCCAGCAGTTTATCCGGGACAGGGGCCTACGAGCAGTACTTC; CDR3aa: CASSLSGTGAYEQYF
j_gene: TRBJ1-6; d_gene: .; v_gene: TRBV5-1; abundance: few; len: 16; CDR3nt: TGCGCCAGCAGCTTGGGGTGGAGTAGGGAAGCTTCACCCCTCCACTTT; CDR3aa: CASSLGWSREASPLHF
j_gene: TRBJ2-2; d_gene: .; v_gene: TRBV29-1; abundance: few; len: 14; CDR3nt: TGCAGCGTTGACTCGGGGTCTATTACCGGGGAGCTGTTTTTT; CDR3aa: CSVDSGSITGELFF
j_gene: TRBJ2-2; d_gene: .; v_gene: TRBV5-1; abundance: .; len: 14; CDR3nt: TGCGCCAGCAGCTTGGAACCTAAAACCGGGGAGCTGTTTTTT; CDR3aa: CASSLEPKTGELFF
j_gene: TRBJ2-1; d_gene: TRBD2; v_gene: TRBV29-1; abundance: many; len: 18; CDR3nt: TGCAGCGTTGCTGGGCTAGCGGTCACTTTGAGCTCCTACAATGAGCAGTTCTTC; CDR3aa: CSVAGLAVTLSSYNEQFF
j_gene: TRBJ2-5; d_gene: .; v_gene: TRBV7-3; abundance: .; len: 14; CDR3nt: TGTGCCAGCAGCTTCCAGGGGTCACGGGAGACCCAGTACTTC; CDR3aa: CASSFQGSRETQYF
j_gene: TRBJ2-2; d_gene: TRBD1; v_gene: TRBV5-1; abundance: few; len: 16; CDR3nt: TGCGCCAGCAGCCTACGGGACAGAGCGAACACCGGGGAGCTGTTTTTT; CDR3aa: CASSLRDRANTGELFF
j_gene: TRBJ1-2; d_gene: .; v_gene: TRBV6-5; abundance: few; len: 16; CDR3nt: TGTGCCAGCAGTTACTCGATACGAGGAGGGAACTATGGCTACACCTTC; CDR3aa: CASSYSIRGGNYGYTF
j_gene: TRBJ2-1; d_gene: .; v_gene: TRBV14; abundance: .; len: 14; CDR3nt: TGTGCCAGCAGCCAAGAGGCAGGGATTATTGAGCAGTTCTTC; CDR3aa: CASSQEAGIIEQFF